A single TCR beta chain is shown here with its context. Antigen: not known. TCRbeta library construction was performed incorporating unique molecular identifiers. TCRdb analysed the PCR reads with MiXCR anew, one entry per CDR3 protein. The data show fewer than 1 million distinct CDR3 sequences, less than 20% seen once. This sample is part of a study of T-cell reconstitution after alpha-beta-depleted transplantation in children. Study observations and caveats: Day-60 TCRbeta diversity that was high in some patients was derived from surviving recipient T cells and thymic progenitors. Alpha-beta T cells about two months after transplant reportedly derived from several hundred expanded graft clones. T-cell counts and diversity at one year post-transplant came mainly from newly produced T cells.

This CDR3 comprises 13 residues. With 9 bases clipped from V and 2 bases from J, the junction kept 5 bases outside the gene matches. CDR1 is SGHVS and CDR2 is FQNEAQ in the germline V gene. V is TRBV7-8 and J is TRBJ2-7; 9 bases line up with TRBD1. The clonotype was recovered from a male patient younger than 18 who had a stem cell transplant for acute lymphoblastic leukemia, so the T cells may come from the graft donor. Source: PBMCs, mostly from graft donor cells, taken 360 days after TCRalphabeta/CD19-depleted stem cell transplant. CDR3 in amino acids: CASLGDRAYEQYF. The CDR3 DNA follows: TGTGCCAGTTTGGGGGACAGGGCCTACGAGCAGTACTTC.